The 15 T cell receptor beta chains listed next were all sequenced from one sample in a study of T cells in Graves' hyperthyroidism and ophthalmopathy. Authors of the study amplified TCR beta CDR3 regions from RNA transcripts. The HTBI primer set served for first-round RT-PCR of the TCR CDR3. TCRdb redid the calling of the multiplex PCR reads with MiXCR, one entry per CDR3 protein. The sample shows about 350,000 distinct CDR3 sequences, approximately 13% of them seen only once. Material: blood. The source of these receptors is a woman younger than 45 with Graves' hyperthyroidism.

A few counts support this clonotype. As DNA, the CDR3 is TGTGCCAGCAGTTTATTGAGAGGGACGGGCACCGGGGAGCTGTTTTTT. Its translation is CASSLLRGTGTGELFF. The chain is built from TRBV12-3 or TRBV12-4 and TRBJ2-2; either TRBD1 or TRBD2 may supply D (5 bases each). Trimming pared 2 bases from V and 4 bases from J, leaving 14 bases between. The CDR3 is 16 residues long.

This clonotype was recorded many times. This chain connects TRBV20-1 to TRBJ1-5; weak D call: TRBD1 (5 bases). The CDR3 is 15 amino acids. Germline V CDR1 and CDR2: DFQATT, SNEGSKA (reference sequence). Trimming took off 0 bases at V and 0 bases at J, with 9 bases between the two ends. The CDR3 coding sequence is TGCAGTGCTAGAGATGGGGCAACTAGCAATCAGCCCCAGCATTTT. Residues: CSARDGATSNQPQHF.

The chain couples TRBV20-1 to TRBJ2-1; 10 bases map to TRBD2. Germline CDR1 is DFQATT and CDR2 is SNEGSKA (reference sequence). The ends lost 3 bases at V and 6 bases at J; junction bases unmatched: 5. The CDR3 runs 14 residues. CDR3 sequence reads: CSARVSSGSNEQFF. For the CDR3, the DNA is TGCAGTGCTAGGGTCTCTAGCGGGAGCAATGAGCAGTTCTTC.

This clonotype was recorded many times. This chain uses TRBV18 with TRBJ1-1; possible D gene TRBD1, 5 bases. V was shortened by 4 bases and J by 5 bases, with 11 bases between the two germline ends. From germline, CDR1 is KGHSH and CDR2 LQKENI. CDR3 length equals 13 residues. CDR3 in DNA: TGTGCCAGCTCACAGGGGCCGGGAACTGAAGCTTTCTTT. Its translation: CASSQGPGTEAFF.

This clonotype has only a few counts. The chain is built from TRBV20-1 and TRBJ1-4, with D unclear. The V end was cut by 5 bases, the J end by 7 bases, with 8 bases between. This CDR3 has 11 residues. Germline CDR1 is DFQATT and CDR2 is SNEGSKA (reference sequence). In nucleotides, the CDR3 is TGCAGTGCTCGGAAAAGTGAAAAACTGTTTTTT. This sequence encodes CSARKSEKLFF.

In its sample, this clonotype was seen many times. The V call is TRBV12-3 or TRBV12-4, the J call TRBJ2-3; a possible D gene is TRBD2 (6 bases). The CDR3 has 14 residues. V shed 7 bases and J shed 2 bases, with 13 bases lying between them. The CDR3 loop reads CASTVAAPTDTQYF. For the CDR3, the DNA is TGTGCCAGCACCGTAGCGGCACCCACAGATACGCAGTATTTT.

V is TRBV30 and J is TRBJ2-5, with D maybe TRBD1 (6 bases). This CDR3 is 15 amino acids long. The V and J ends lost 0 bases and 5 bases respectively, with 16 bases between them. Germline CDR1 is GTSNPN and CDR2 is SVGIG (reference sequence). CDR3 region: CAWSVIRTGRETQYF. The DNA for the CDR3 is TGTGCCTGGAGTGTAATCCGAACAGGGCGGGAGACCCAGTACTTC.

The table lists this clonotype with a few counts. The chain carries TRBV11-2 and TRBJ2-1; D uncertain. Trimming shortened V by 5 bases and J by 3 bases, and 17 bases separated the two germline ends. Per the germline V gene, CDR1 is SGHAT and CDR2 is FQNNGV. There are 16 residues in the CDR3. The CDR3 loop is CASSQGLWRDYNEQFF. Written as DNA, the CDR3 is TGTGCCAGCAGCCAAGGGTTATGGCGAGACTACAATGAGCAGTTCTTC. Variable domain in full (rest from reference TRBV11-2 and TRBJ2-1): EAGVAQSPRYKIIEKRQSVAFWCNPISGHATLYWYQQILGQGPKLLIQFQNNGVVDDSQLPKDRFSAERLKGVDSTLKIQPAKLEDSAVYLCASSQGLWRDYNEQFFGPGTRLTVL.

This clonotype appeared a few times. The J gene is TRBJ1-4, the V gene TRBV30; 7 bases are shared with TRBD1. The CDR3 covers 15 residues. V lost 0 bases, J lost 11 bases, and 12 bases stayed unmatched. CDR1 and CDR2 from the germline V gene are GTSNPN and SVGIG (reference sequence). The CDR3 sequence: CAWSVKTGQQGKLFF. CDR3 bases: TGTGCCTGGAGTGTCAAAACGGGACAGCAAGGGAAACTGTTTTTT.

The sample holds many counts of this clonotype. This chain links TRBV6-1 with TRBJ1-4, with a possible D match to TRBD1 (6 bases). Per germline, CDR1 MNHNS and CDR2 SASEGT. This CDR3 has 15 residues. Trimming removed 5 bases from V and 7 bases from J, with 17 bases in between. The CDR3 loop reads CASSYYREGFEKLFF. CDR3 DNA sequence: TGTGCCAGCAGTTATTACAGGGAGGGGTTTGAAAAACTGTTTTTT.

The genes are TRBV30 and TRBJ2-5, with a possible D match to TRBD2 (6 bases). The V end lost 7 bases, the J end lost 5 bases, and 17 bases lay between the germline ends. In germline, CDR1 is GTSNPN, CDR2 SVGIG (reference sequence). CDR3 length: 13 amino acids. Here the CDR3 reads CASTVRGMETQYF. The CDR3 nucleotides are TGTGCCTCGACCGTCCGCGGGATGGAGACCCAGTACTTC.

The CDR3: CASSSPTLPRAGDEKLFF. CDR3 bases: TGTGCCAGCAGCTCCCCTACCTTGCCGAGGGCAGGAGACGAAAAACTGTTTTTT. The V gene is TRBV7-9, the J gene TRBJ1-4; D uncertain. The germline V gene encodes CDR1 SEHNR and CDR2 FQNEAQ (reference sequence). V lost 4 bases and J lost 8, with 26 bases in between. The CDR3 contains 18 residues. Full variable domain (rest looked up from reference TRBV7-9 and TRBJ1-4): DTGVSQNPRHKITKRGQNVTFRCDPISEHNRLYWYRQTLGQGPEFLTYFQNEAQLEKSRLLSDRFSAERPKGSFSTLEIQRTEQGDSAMYLCASSSPTLPRAGDEKLFFGSGTQLSVL.

This clonotype was seen more than once but under ten times. One junction end does not reproduce the germline sequence, and a read error may be involved. CDR3 amino acids: CAGSTGISYNEQFF. The DNA for the CDR3 is TGTGCCGGCAGTACGGGGATCTCCTACAATGAGCAGTTCTTC. The J gene is TRBJ2-1, the V gene TRBV27, with a tentative D call TRBD2 (5 bases). The germline V gene encodes CDR1 MNHEY and CDR2 SMNVEV (reference sequence). The CDR3 consists of 14 residues.

This clonotype has a count of ten or more. The CDR3 DNA is TGCAGCGTTATACTAGCGGTTAGCACAGATACGCAGTATTTT. This gives the protein CSVILAVSTDTQYF. The genes are TRBV29-1 and TRBJ2-3, with TRBD2 identical over 8 bases. The length of the CDR3 is 14 residues. Per germline, CDR1 SQVTM and CDR2 ANQGSEA. Unmatched junction bases numbered 4, after V lost 5 bases and J lost 0 bases.

The CDR3 DNA sequence: TGTGCCAGCAGCGGGGGGGGCCAGAACACTGAAGCTTTCTTT. Residues: CASSGGGQNTEAFF. The V call is TRBV9, the J call TRBJ1-1; TRBD1 might be the D (6 bases). The CDR3 totals 14 residues. Germline V lookup: CDR1 SGDLS, CDR2 YYNGEE. V dropped 3 bases and J dropped 1 base, with 10 bases sitting between them.